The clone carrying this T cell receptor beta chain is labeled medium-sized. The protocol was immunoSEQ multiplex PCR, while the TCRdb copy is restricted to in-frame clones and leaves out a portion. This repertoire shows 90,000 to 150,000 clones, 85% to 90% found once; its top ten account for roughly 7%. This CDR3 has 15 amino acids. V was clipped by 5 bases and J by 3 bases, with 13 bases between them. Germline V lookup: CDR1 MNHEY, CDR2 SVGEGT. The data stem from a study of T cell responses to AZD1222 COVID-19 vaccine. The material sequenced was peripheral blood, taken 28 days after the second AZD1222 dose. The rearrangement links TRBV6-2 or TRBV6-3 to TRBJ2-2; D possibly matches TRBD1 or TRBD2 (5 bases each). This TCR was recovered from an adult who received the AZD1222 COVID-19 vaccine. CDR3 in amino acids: CASSPGTGDTGELFF. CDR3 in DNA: TGTGCCAGCAGTCCGGGGACGGGCGACACCGGGGAGCTGTTTTTT.